This record concerns one T cell receptor beta chain sequence. What it binds is not known. V dropped 3 bases and J dropped 6; count of bases not matched to a gene: 4. Germline CDR1 SGHDN, CDR2 FVKESK. This CDR3 is 14 amino acids long. Primers: 60 Vbeta forward and 13 Jbeta reverse. The data were produced by immunoSEQ multiplex PCR, yet TCRdb's version contains in-frame clones alone and is incomplete. The sample yields approximately 97,000 clones, around 68% seen once. The data originate from a study of cytomegalovirus exposure and HLA in healthy donors. Overall study findings and caveats: Earlier analysis yielded a pattern in which most TCR beta V segments were productive about 90% or about 30% of the time. Some TCR beta chains (roughly 160 of them) were listed as cytomegalovirus-associated.

This TCR came from a human donor in good health. The V and J genes are TRBV14 and TRBJ2-5, with TRBD1 matching 10 bases. The sample consisted of PBMCs. The CDR3 is CASSHRQGAQTQYF. The CDR3 bases are TGTGCCAGCAGCCATAGACAGGGGGCCCAGACCCAGTACTTC.